This T cell receptor beta chain comes out of a study of blood T cell repertoires in COVID-19. Per the germline V gene, CDR1 is LGHDT and CDR2 is YNNKEL (reference sequence). Between the trimmed V and J ends, which lost 0 bases and 7 bases, there was a span of 12 bases. The CDR3 is 14 amino acids. Methods used by the authors: Amplification of reference gene primers was used by the study to estimate nucleated cell counts. Sequenced by immunoSEQ multiplex PCR; TCRdb stores in-frame clones only, minus some. That table is the source of V, J and clone size, and D and trimming were worked out from the DNA. This table has more than 250,000 clones, about 85% appearing once.

V usage is TRBV3-1 (or the pseudogene TRBV3-2) and J usage is TRBJ1-2, with D possibly matching TRBD1 (6 bases). The receptor's source is a woman aged 25 to 45 who had recovered from COVID-19. The material sequenced was PBMCs or T cells enriched from blood (not recorded which). The CDR3 loop reads CASSQDPGAGGYTF. For the CDR3, the DNA is TGTGCCAGCAGCCAAGATCCAGGGGCGGGTGGCTACACCTTC.